Listed here are 14 T cell receptor beta chains from one sample, sequenced in a study of blood T cell repertoires in COVID-19. Clones were sequenced by immunoSEQ multiplex PCR, and TCRdb holds only the in-frame ones, with some missing. The data hold about 37,000 clones, with around 90% observed a single time. Sample: peripheral blood. All receptors derive from an elderly woman with acute or convalescent COVID-19.

The chain has TRBV6-2 or TRBV6-3 and TRBJ2-1; 11 bases line up with TRBD2. J gave up 4 bases and V 2 bases, and 10 bases lay outside the gene matches. Germline CDR1 reads MNHEY; CDR2 reads SVGEGT. The CDR3 covers 18 residues. The CDR3 sequence: CASSYPSTGTSGYNEQFF. CDR3 nucleotide sequence: TGTGCCAGCAGTTACCCCTCGACGGGGACTAGCGGATACAATGAGCAGTTCTTC.

The CDR3 sequence: CASSPTGGGDTEAFF. CDR3 nucleotide sequence: TGTGCCAGCTCACCTACTGGGGGGGGTGACACTGAAGCTTTCTTT. This chain joins TRBV18 and TRBJ1-1; D may be TRBD1 (5 bases). The V end lost 3 bases, the J end lost 3 bases, and 14 bases lay between the germline ends. This CDR3 has 15 amino acids. Germline CDR1 is KGHSH and CDR2 is LQKENI.

This chain uses TRBV3-1 (or the pseudogene TRBV3-2) with TRBJ2-7; 10 bases agree with TRBD2. Germline CDR1 reads LGHDT; CDR2 reads YNNKEL (reference sequence). With V trimmed by 1 base and J by 6 bases, 15 bases remained unmatched. The CDR3 has 18 residues. The CDR3 region has the DNA TGTGCCAGCAGCCAAGGACTTCAGAGCGGGGGGGCTAGAGGCGAGCAGTACTTC. It is translated as CASSQGLQSGGARGEQYF.

The rearrangement links TRBV25-1 to TRBJ1-4; D unclear. Looked up from germline, CDR1 is MGHDK and CDR2 is SYGVNS. With 2 bases removed from V and 4 bases from J, the gap between germline ends came to 17 bases. The CDR3 has 17 amino acids. The CDR3 region is CASSEPQGAGVNEKLFF. CDR3 coding DNA: TGTGCCAGCAGTGAACCCCAAGGAGCTGGAGTTAATGAAAAACTGTTTTTT.

The genes are TRBV6-4 and TRBJ2-1; 8 nucleotides agree with TRBD2. V lost 1 base and J lost 0; bases outside the gene matches: 2. In germline, CDR1 is MRHNA, CDR2 SNTAGT. The CDR3 runs to 16 residues. CDR3 sequence reads: CASSDFGTSSYNEQFF. CDR3 bases: TGTGCCAGCAGTGACTTTGGGACTAGCTCCTACAATGAGCAGTTCTTC.

This rearrangement joins TRBV10-1 to TRBJ2-2; 9 positions agree with TRBD1. The germline gives CDR1 WNHNN, CDR2 SYGVQD (reference sequence). The CDR3 totals 16 residues. Unmatched junction bases numbered 7, after V lost 6 bases and J lost 2 bases. CDR3 in DNA: TGCGCCAGCAGCCCAGTGGGACAGGGTAACACCGGGGAGCTGTTTTTT. The encoded protein is CASSPVGQGNTGELFF.

J is TRBJ1-6 and V is TRBV15; 7 bases fit TRBD1. The ends lost 6 bases at V and 0 bases at J; junction bases unmatched: 5. The CDR3 consists of 16 residues. CDR1 is LNHNV, CDR2 YYDKDF, per germline (reference sequence). CDR3 residues: CATRPGGSSYNSPLHF. The CDR3 DNA is TGTGCCACCAGACCAGGGGGTAGCTCCTATAATTCACCCCTCCACTTT.

This chain connects TRBV5-1 to TRBJ2-5, with a tentative D call TRBD1 (6 bases). CDR3 size: 16 residues. V was pared by 1 base and J by 2 bases, with 15 bases between. Germline V CDR1 and CDR2: SGHRS, YFSETQ. CDR3 coding DNA: TGCGCCAGCAGCTTGAGGCGGGCAGGGGCTCAAGAGACCCAGTACTTC. Translation: CASSLRRAGAQETQYF.

V and J are TRBV4-3 and TRBJ1-1; TRBD1 might be the D (5 bases). Germline CDR1 and CDR2: LGHNA and YSLEER. The ends were cut back, 6 bases at V and 1 base at J, with 18 bases in the middle. The CDR3 is 16 amino acids. The CDR3, as DNA: TGCGCCAGCAGGATAAACCTTCGACAGACGAACACTGAAGCTTTCTTT. Its protein is CASRINLRQTNTEAFF.

The rearrangement joins TRBV19 to TRBJ2-2, with 8 nucleotides matching TRBD1. This CDR3 has 15 residues. Trimming removed 4 bases from V and 4 bases from J; junction bases left unmatched: 5. Germline values: CDR1 LNHDA, CDR2 SQIVND (reference sequence). In DNA form, the CDR3 reads TGTGCCAGTAGTACAGGGGGCGTCGTCACCGGGGAGCTGTTTTTT. Translating it yields CASSTGGVVTGELFF.

The chain couples TRBV7-2 to TRBJ1-2; D unclear. This CDR3 contains 13 residues. The ends were cut back, 5 bases at V and 0 bases at J, with 7 bases in the middle. CDR1 and CDR2 (germline): SGHTA, FQGNSA. The CDR3 sequence is CASSASSNYGYTF. Here the CDR3 DNA reads TGTGCCAGCAGCGCGAGCTCTAACTATGGCTACACCTTC.

This CDR3 reads CASSLNQGTPLHF. CDR3 in DNA: TGTGCCAGCAGCTTAAATCAGGGTACACCCCTCCACTTT. The chain recombines TRBV11-3 with TRBJ1-6; possibly TRBD1 for D (5 bases). V lost 2 bases to trimming and J lost 11 bases, with 10 bases between them. Per germline, CDR1 SGHNT and CDR2 YENEEA. The CDR3 extends over 13 amino acids. Full variable domain (remainder filled in from reference TRBV11-3 and TRBJ1-6): EAGVVQSPRYKIIEKKQPVAFWCNPISGHNTLYWYLQNLGQGPELLIRYENEEAVDDSQLPKDRFSAERLKGVDSTLKIQPAELGDSAVYLCASSLNQGTPLHFGNGTRLTVT.

The J gene is TRBJ1-4, the V gene TRBV27; a possible D gene is TRBD1 (5 bases). The CDR3 spans 18 residues. Deletions cut 5 bases from V and 2 bases from J, with 21 bases between. Germline assignment: CDR1 MNHEY and CDR2 SMNVEV (reference sequence). DNA of the CDR3: TGTGCCAGCAGTCCGCGTATGGGGGGAGGGACTACTAATGAAAAACTGTTTTTT. It specifies CASSPRMGGGTTNEKLFF.

The rearrangement joins TRBV6-5 to TRBJ1-4; the match to TRBD1 covers 7 bases. CDR1 is MNHEY, CDR2 SVGAGI, per germline. Trimming at V came to 5 bases and at J to 4 bases, leaving 4 bases not matched to a gene. CDR3 length: 14 residues. The CDR3: CASSLDRVNEKLFF. CDR3 nucleotides: TGTGCCAGCAGTCTCGACAGGGTTAATGAAAAACTGTTTTTT.